Following are 22 T cell receptor beta chains from one sample sequenced in a study of vaccination effects on CD4 cells after COVID-19. Under the ViraFEST assay, PBMC were stimulated with viral peptide pools so that antigen-specific CD4+ T cells expanded. Sequencing was performed afterwards. Culture proceeded for under twelve days, and CD4+ T cells were then isolated. Negative nucleocapsid antibody tests before and after vaccination confirmed no previous SARS-CoV-2 infection. Clones were sequenced by immunoSEQ multiplex PCR, and TCRdb holds only the in-frame ones, with some missing. The sample lists about 41,000 clones, around 70% occurring once. These receptors have no known antigen. The sequenced sample was CD4+ T cells from PBMCs cultured with HCoV-OC43 spike peptides, obtained before COVID-19 vaccination. Stated subset: HCoV-OC43 spike overlapping peptide pool stimulation. The receptors derive from a human donor who received a COVID-19 vaccine.

The chain combines TRBV5-6 with TRBJ1-1; 8 bases map to TRBD1. V shed 1 base, J shed 5 bases, and the junction held 7 bases outside the gene matches. Germline loops: CDR1 SGHDT, CDR2 YYEEEE. The CDR3 runs to 15 residues. CDR3 loop: CASSLPDRVSTEAFF. The CDR3, as DNA: TGTGCCAGCAGCTTGCCGGACAGGGTATCTACTGAAGCTTTCTTT.

The chain employs TRBV15 and TRBJ1-2, with D possibly matching TRBD1 (6 bases). This CDR3 is 14 amino acids long. V lost 3 bases and J 6 bases, leaving 14 bases between the germline ends. Per germline, CDR1 LNHNV and CDR2 YYDKDF (reference sequence). The CDR3 here is CATSRDRTRNGYTF. The DNA of the CDR3 is TGTGCCACCAGCAGGGACAGAACCCGGAATGGCTACACCTTC.

This CDR3 reads CASSLEGRYNEKLFF. CDR3 nucleotides: TGTGCCAGCAGCTTGGAAGGGAGATATAATGAAAAACTGTTTTTT. The rearrangement uses TRBV5-4 and TRBJ1-4, with D uncertain. Germline CDR1 and CDR2: SGHNT and YYREEE (reference sequence). The CDR3 is 15 residues long. The V and J ends lost 0 bases and 4 bases respectively, with 10 bases between them.

This clone was detected only a few times. J is TRBJ1-6 and V is TRBV19, with D hard to call. The CDR3 is made up of 18 amino acids. Trimming shortened V by 3 bases and J by 0 bases, and 15 bases separated the two germline ends. Germline lookup yields CDR1 LNHDA and CDR2 SQIVND (reference sequence). The CDR3 reads CASSIWQDLSSYNSPLHF. DNA of the CDR3: TGTGCCAGTAGTATTTGGCAGGACCTGAGCTCCTATAATTCACCCCTCCACTTT.

A few counts support this clone. V and J are TRBV12-3 or TRBV12-4 and TRBJ1-1; D might be TRBD1 (5 bases). The CDR3 has 11 residues. Trimming took off 5 bases at V and 8 bases at J, with 9 bases between the two ends. CDR3 amino acids: CASSTGLEAFF. CDR3 nucleotide sequence: TGTGCCAGCAGTACGGGGCTCGAAGCTTTCTTT.

The gene calls are TRBV28 and TRBJ1-3; D is unclear. Trimming shortened V by 10 bases and J by 4 bases, and 5 bases separated the two germline ends. CDR1 and CDR2 from the germline V gene are MDHEN and SYDVKM. This CDR3 contains 10 residues. The CDR3 is CATAGNTIYF. For the CDR3, the DNA is TGTGCCACCGCGGGAAACACCATATATTTT.

The J gene is TRBJ1-2, the V gene TRBV14; 9 bases map to TRBD1. The CDR3 length is 15 residues. With V trimmed by 2 bases and J by 5 bases, 6 bases remained unmatched. CDR1 is SGHDN and CDR2 is FVKESK in the germline V gene. CDR3 region: CASSQRTGAGYGYTF. The CDR3 bases are TGTGCCAGCAGCCAACGGACAGGGGCTGGGTATGGCTACACCTTC.

This chain uses TRBV5-1 with TRBJ2-7; 10 bases fit TRBD1. The CDR3 contains 14 residues. The germline gives CDR1 SGHRS, CDR2 YFSETQ. V lost 3 bases, J lost 3 bases, and 3 bases stayed unmatched. CDR3 bases: TGCGCCAGCAGCTGGGACAGGGGAGTCTACGAGCAGTACTTC. Translated: CASSWDRGVYEQYF.

The gene calls are TRBV30 and TRBJ2-1; TRBD2 might be the D (6 bases). Trimming removed 3 bases from V and 0 bases from J, with 9 bases in between. This CDR3 has 14 amino acids. Germline CDR1 is GTSNPN and CDR2 is SVGIG (reference sequence). The CDR3 DNA is TGTGCCTGGAGCGCGGGACTCTCCTACAATGAGCAGTTCTTC. This translates into CAWSAGLSYNEQFF.

The chain combines TRBV5-1 with TRBJ2-1, with 10 bases matching TRBD1. The trim removed 2 bases at V and 6 bases at J, leaving 8 bases unmatched. Germline V gives CDR1 SGHRS, CDR2 YFSETQ. The CDR3 length is 16 residues. The CDR3 bases are TGCGCCAGCAGCTTTACCGGGACAGGGGTACTCAATGAGCAGTTCTTC. Its translation is CASSFTGTGVLNEQFF.

This sequence joins TRBV19 and TRBJ2-1, with 8 bases lining up with TRBD2. The CDR3 is 16 residues long. Germline CDR1 is LNHDA and CDR2 is SQIVND (reference sequence). Trimming removed 7 bases from V and 1 base from J; junction bases left unmatched: 9. The CDR3 bases are TGTGCCAGTAAAGAGCAGGCGGGAGGATCCTACAATGAGCAGTTCTTC. This codes for CASKEQAGGSYNEQFF. The entire variable domain, with the rest obtained from reference TRBV19 and TRBJ2-1, is as follows: DGGITQSPKYLFRKEGQNVTLSCEQNLNHDAMYWYRQDPGQGLRLIYYSQIVNDFQKGDIAEGYSVSREKKESFPLTVTSAQKNPTAFYLCASKEQAGGSYNEQFFGPGTRLTVL.

This clone was counted only a few times. The chain carries TRBV18 and TRBJ1-2; D perhaps matches TRBD1 (5 bases). V was clipped by 3 bases and J by 5 bases, with 13 bases between them. The CDR3 is 14 residues long. From germline, CDR1 is KGHSH and CDR2 LQKENI. The CDR3 loop is CASSPSTGEYGYTF. CDR3 nucleotide sequence: TGTGCCAGCTCACCGAGTACAGGAGAGTATGGCTACACCTTC.

The V call is TRBV4-1, the J call TRBJ2-1; a possible D gene is TRBD2 (6 bases). Trimming took 0 bases from V and 4 from J, leaving 13 bases between them. Germline assignment: CDR1 MGHRA and CDR2 YSYEKL. This CDR3 has 16 residues. For the CDR3, the DNA is TGCGCCAGCAGCCAAGAGTTGCTTAGCGGATACAATGAGCAGTTCTTC. This codes for CASSQELLSGYNEQFF.

This clone was counted a few times. The rearrangement links TRBV5-6 to TRBJ2-5, with 7 bases that match TRBD2. The CDR3 is made up of 16 amino acids. Germline CDR1 reads SGHDT; CDR2 reads YYEEEE. V was pared by 4 bases and J by 9 bases, with 18 bases of the junction left unmatched. CDR3 sequence reads: CASSPTGLGRSSAQYF. The CDR3 DNA reads as TGTGCCAGCAGCCCAACTGGACTAGGGCGGAGTTCGGCCCAGTACTTC.

This clone was seen once. The rearrangement joins TRBV30 to TRBJ2-7; 7 positions match TRBD1. In germline, CDR1 is GTSNPN, CDR2 SVGIG (reference sequence). The CDR3 runs to 13 residues. The V and J ends lost 2 bases and 4 bases, in that order; junction bases with no gene match: 5. This CDR3 is CAWSTGVGYEQYF. Written as DNA, the CDR3 is TGTGCCTGGAGTACAGGGGTAGGGTACGAGCAGTACTTC.

This chain uses TRBV5-4 with TRBJ1-1, with D possibly TRBD1 on 6 matching bases. CDR3 size: 17 residues. Per germline, CDR1 SGHNT and CDR2 YYREEE (reference sequence). The V end was cut by 5 bases, the J end by 1 base, with 21 bases between. CDR3 sequence (DNA): TGTGCCAGCAGTACCGGAGGGGGAGTCAGGGGGAACACTGAAGCTTTCTTT. It translates to CASSTGGGVRGNTEAFF.

This chain joins TRBV30 and TRBJ2-3, with D perhaps matching TRBD2 (6 bases). The CDR3 covers 16 residues. Germline CDR1 is GTSNPN and CDR2 is SVGIG (reference sequence). The V and J ends lost 0 bases and 4 bases respectively, with 17 bases between them. The chain's CDR3 is CAWSVIGMRGADTQYF. The CDR3 nucleotides read TGTGCCTGGAGTGTAATTGGGATGCGGGGAGCAGATACGCAGTATTTT. Based on the CDR3 plus reference TRBV30 and TRBJ2-3, the full variable domain is SQTIHQWPATLVQPVGSPLSLECTVEGTSNPNLYWYRQAAGRGLQLLFYSVGIGQISSEVPQNLSASRPQDRQFILSSKKLLLSDSGFYLCAWSVIGMRGADTQYFGPGTRLTVL.

This chain joins TRBV6-6 and TRBJ2-3, with TRBD2 matching over 8 bases. V dropped 5 bases and J dropped 1; count of bases not matched to a gene: 8. This CDR3 is 16 amino acids long. Per germline, CDR1 MNHNY and CDR2 SVGAGI (reference sequence). The CDR3 sequence: CASSRLGLGGTDTQYF. The CDR3 coding sequence is TGTGCCAGCAGTCGATTGGGACTAGGAGGCACAGATACGCAGTATTTT.

CDR3 coding DNA: TGCGCCAGCAGCACGACTAGCGGGGGCCCAGTTTGGAACACCGGGGAGCTGTTTTTT. The encoded protein is CASSTTSGGPVWNTGELFF. The chain combines TRBV5-1 with TRBJ2-2; 12 nucleotides line up with TRBD2. The V segment lost 4 bases and the J segment 1 base; nucleotides outside the gene matches: 11. Germline V gene sequence: CDR1 SGHRS, CDR2 YFSETQ. The CDR3 sequence is 19 residues long.

This clone was counted between two and nine times. An end of the junction does not agree with germline; a read error may underlie this. The chain recombines TRBV7-7 with TRBJ2-5; 10 bases are shared with TRBD2. In germline, CDR1 is SSHAT, CDR2 FNYEAQ (reference sequence). The length of the CDR3 is 16 residues. CDR3 DNA sequence: TGTGCTAGCAGCAGCGGGAGGGCGGTCGGGGGGGAGACCCAGTACTTC. This translates into CASSSGRAVGGETQYF.

This clone was detected only a few times. This chain connects TRBV4-1 to TRBJ2-1, with D maybe TRBD2 (6 bases). The CDR3 covers 18 residues. In germline, CDR1 is MGHRA, CDR2 YSYEKL. V was trimmed by 6 bases and J by 6 bases, leaving 27 bases between them. In nucleotides, the CDR3 is TGCGCCAGCAGTCAATTAACGGCCAGACGGGAGAAACGCAATGAGCAGTTCTTC. Protein product: CASSQLTARREKRNEQFF.

The chain has TRBV30 and TRBJ1-6; D call uncertain. The CDR3 covers 13 residues. With 4 bases removed from V and 9 bases from J, the gap between germline ends came to 13 bases. Germline V gene lookup returns CDR1 GTSNPN and CDR2 SVGIG (reference sequence). CDR3 loop: CAWTASGSSPLHF. Written as DNA, the CDR3 is TGTGCCTGGACGGCCAGCGGCAGTTCACCCCTCCACTTT.